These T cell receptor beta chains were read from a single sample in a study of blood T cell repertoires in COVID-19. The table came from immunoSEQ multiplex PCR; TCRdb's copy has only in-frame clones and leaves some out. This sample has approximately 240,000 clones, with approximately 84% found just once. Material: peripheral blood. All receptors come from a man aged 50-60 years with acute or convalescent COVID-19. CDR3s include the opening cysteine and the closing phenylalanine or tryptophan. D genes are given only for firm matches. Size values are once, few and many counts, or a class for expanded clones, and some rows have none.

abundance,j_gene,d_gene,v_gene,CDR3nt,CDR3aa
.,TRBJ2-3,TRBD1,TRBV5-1,TGCGCCAGCAGCACCGGACAGGGCGCAGATACGCAGTATTTT,CASSTGQGADTQYF
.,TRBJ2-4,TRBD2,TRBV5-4,TGTGCCAGCAGCCCTAGCGGGGGGTCCATTCAGTACTTC,CASSPSGGSIQYF
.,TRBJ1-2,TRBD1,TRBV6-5,TGTGCCAGCACTCGGGACAGGGGATCCTCTGGCTACACCTTC,CASTRDRGSSGYTF
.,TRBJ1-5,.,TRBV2,TGTGCCAGCAGTGAACTGACAGTCAATCAGCCCCAGCATTTT,CASSELTVNQPQHF
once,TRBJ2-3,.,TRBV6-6,TGTGCCAGCAGGTCTCGACAGGATCTCACAGATACGCAGTATTTT,CASRSRQDLTDTQYF
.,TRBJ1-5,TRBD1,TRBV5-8,TGTGCCAGCAGCCCTTGGTGGGACAGGGGAAATCAGCCCCAGCATTTT,CASSPWWDRGNQPQHF
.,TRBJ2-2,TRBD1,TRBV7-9,TGTGCCAGCAGCCTTCCCGGGACAGGGATCACCGGGGAGCTGTTTTTT,CASSLPGTGITGELFF
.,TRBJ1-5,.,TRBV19,TGTGCCAGTAGTTCCGGTAGCAATCAGCCCCAGCATTTT,CASSSGSNQPQHF
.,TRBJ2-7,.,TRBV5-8,TGTGCCAGCAGCCGGACAGACCTATCGGCCTACGAGCAGTACTTC,CASSRTDLSAYEQYF
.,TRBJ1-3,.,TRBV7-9,TGTGCCAGCAGCCTCCCGGGGGGAAACACCATATATTTT,CASSLPGGNTIYF
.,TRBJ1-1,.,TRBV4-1,TGCGCCAGCAGCCCCCCGCGGGGGAGTAAGAAGGACTTT,CASSPPRGSKKDF
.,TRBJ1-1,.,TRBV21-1,TGTGCCAGCAGCAAAGGGGGACAGGCCACAATGAACACTGAAGCTTTCTTT,CASSKGGQATMNTEAFF
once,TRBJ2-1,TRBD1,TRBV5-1,TGCGCCAGCGACCGAGGGACAGGGACGTGGAATGAGCAGTTCTTC,CASDRGTGTWNEQFF
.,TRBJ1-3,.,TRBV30,TGTGCCTGGAGTTGGAACAGGGGAAACACCATATATTTT,CAWSWNRGNTIYF
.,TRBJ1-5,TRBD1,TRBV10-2,TGCGCCACCGGGACAGGTAATCAGCCCCAGCATTTT,CATGTGNQPQHF
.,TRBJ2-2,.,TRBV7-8,TGTGCCAGCAGCTTAGGTTTTTTGGGGCTCCCGAACACCGGGGAGCTGTTTTTT,CASSLGFLGLPNTGELFF